The 5 T cell receptor beta chains presented below share a single source sample, sequenced in a study of T cells in Graves' hyperthyroidism and ophthalmopathy. Amplified regions were TCR beta CDR3 sequences from RNA transcripts. TCR CDR3 regions were first amplified by RT-PCR with HTBI primers. Each CDR3 protein gets one entry after TCRdb re-called the multiplex PCR reads with MiXCR. The repertoire holds about 620,000 distinct CDR3 sequences, with 15% to 20% as singletons. The sample consisted of blood. These receptors were collected from a woman in her 30s with Graves' hyperthyroidism.

A note on this clonotype: A much larger clone differs from this one at a single base, so this may be a read error. V and J are TRBV27 and TRBJ1-1, with a possible D match to TRBD1 (6 bases). The CDR3 contains 13 residues. Per germline, CDR1 MNHEY and CDR2 SMNVEV (reference sequence). V gave up 4 bases and J gave up 6 bases, with 12 bases separating them. CDR3 region: CASSYETGPEAFF. The CDR3 DNA reads as TGTGCCAGCAGTTACGAGACAGGCCCTGAAGCTTTCTTT.

This clonotype was seen repeatedly, ten times or more. The DNA for the CDR3 is TGTGCCAGCAGCCACCGCGTGGACACCATATATTTT. It codes for CASSHRVDTIYF. The gene calls are TRBV3-1 and TRBJ1-3; D is uncertain. V was clipped by 3 bases and J by 8 bases, with 8 bases between them. The germline V gene encodes CDR1 LGHDT and CDR2 YNNKEL (reference sequence). The CDR3 runs to 12 residues.

This clonotype occurred many times. The chain joins TRBV11-2 to TRBJ2-7, with 10 bases identical to TRBD2. This CDR3 is built from 15 residues. Unmatched junction bases numbered 12, after V lost 10 bases and J lost 3 bases. CDR1 and CDR2 (germline): SGHAT, FQNNGV. CDR3 nucleotides: TGTGCCACCACTATTACTAGCGGGAAGGGCTACGAGCAGTACTTC. Amino acid sequence: CATTITSGKGYEQYF.

This chain links TRBV3-1 with TRBJ2-2, with TRBD1 as a possible D gene (6 bases). Germline V CDR1 and CDR2: LGHDT, YNNKEL (reference sequence). Trimming cost V 1 base and J 0 bases, with 12 bases left between them. This CDR3 contains 17 residues. CDR3 DNA: TGTGCCAGCAGCCAAGTAGGGGGTTTCGCGAACACCGGGGAGCTGTTTTTT. Its protein is CASSQVGGFANTGELFF.

Many counts were recorded for this clonotype. The genes are TRBV13 and TRBJ2-1; D may correspond to TRBD1 or TRBD2 (5 bases each). The germline V gene has CDR1 PRHDT and CDR2 FYEKMQ (reference sequence). CDR3 length: 14 residues. V was shortened by 7 bases and J by 5 bases, with 15 bases between the two germline ends. Here the CDR3 DNA reads TGTGCCAGCACCGACGGGACGGCAGACAATGAGCAGTTCTTC. This sequence encodes CASTDGTADNEQFF.